The 30 T cell receptor beta chains given below trace back to one sample, sequenced in a study of T-cell reconstitution after alpha-beta-depleted transplantation in children. This sample's TCRbeta library carried unique molecular identifier barcodes. Via MiXCR, TCRdb re-called the PCR reads, giving one row per CDR3 protein. This sample carries approximately 82,000 distinct CDR3 sequences, 15% to 20% of them seen once, and the ten largest clones take roughly half. This specimen was PBMCs, mostly from graft donor cells, taken 360 days after TCRalphabeta/CD19-depleted stem cell transplant. These receptor sequences come from a male patient aged 2-15 years who had a stem cell transplant for acute lymphoblastic leukemia, so the T cells may come from the graft donor.

This clonotype has a count of ten or more. V and J are TRBV5-6 and TRBJ2-5; 8 bases fit TRBD1. This CDR3 is built from 15 residues. Germline V gene sequence: CDR1 SGHDT, CDR2 YYEEEE. V trimming: 0 bases; J trimming: 2 bases; junction bases outside the gene matches: 3. The CDR3 region has the DNA TGTGCCAGCAGCTTGGCCGGACAGGGACAAGAGACCCAGTACTTC. This gives the protein CASSLAGQGQETQYF.

This CDR3 is CASSLGLAGVPYEQYF. CDR3 DNA sequence: TGTGCCAGCAGCTTAGGGCTAGCGGGTGTACCCTACGAGCAGTACTTC. This rearrangement joins TRBV7-2 to TRBJ2-7, with TRBD2 identical over 8 bases. The length of the CDR3 is 16 residues. Per the germline V gene, CDR1 is SGHTA and CDR2 is FQGNSA. The V gene end was trimmed by 1 base and the J gene end by 2 bases; junction bases not matched to a gene: 7.

The rearrangement links TRBV3-1 to TRBJ2-3; 7 bases are shared with TRBD2. The trim removed 5 bases at V and 1 base at J, leaving 15 bases unmatched. Germline V gene sequence: CDR1 LGHDT, CDR2 YNNKEL (reference sequence). CDR3 length: 18 amino acids. The CDR3 is CASSGGRTRFERTDTQYF. As DNA, the CDR3 is TGTGCCAGCAGCGGAGGGCGGACTAGATTTGAACGCACAGATACGCAGTATTTT.

This clonotype was observed a few times. This chain links TRBV9 with TRBJ1-3, with D perhaps TRBD1 (6 bases). Germline V gives CDR1 SGDLS, CDR2 YYNGEE. V was clipped by 1 base and J by 4 bases, with 12 bases between them. This CDR3 comprises 15 residues. CDR3 nucleotide sequence: TGTGCCAGCAGCGTACAGGGGTCCTCCGGAAACACCATATATTTT. Protein product: CASSVQGSSGNTIYF. The variable domain in full, with the rest retrieved from reference TRBV9 and TRBJ1-3, is DSGVTQTPKHLITATGQRVTLRCSPRSGDLSVYWYQQSLDQGLQFLIQYYNGEERAKGNILERFSAQQFPDLHSELNLSSLELGDSALYFCASSVQGSSGNTIYFGEGSWLTVV.

This clonotype was seen a handful of times. The rearrangement uses TRBV19 and TRBJ1-1; D unclear. V lost 2 bases and J lost 1, with 5 bases in between. Looked up from germline, CDR1 is LNHDA and CDR2 is SQIVND (reference sequence). CDR3 length equals 13 residues. The CDR3 loop reads CASSIMPNTEAFF. The CDR3 DNA reads TGTGCCAGTAGTATAATGCCGAACACTGAAGCTTTCTTT.

This clonotype was counted between two and nine times. The V call is TRBV6-1, the J call TRBJ2-7, with a weak D call TRBD2 (6 bases). The CDR3 consists of 16 residues. The germline V gene has CDR1 MNHNS and CDR2 SASEGT. V was trimmed by 6 bases and J by 6 bases, leaving 24 bases between them. CDR3 nucleotides: TGTGCCAGCAGGAAAGACGCTCTAGCGACAAAACGCGAGCAGTACTTC. Protein product: CASRKDALATKREQYF.

This clonotype was counted at least ten times. The V call is TRBV5-1, the J call TRBJ2-5; TRBD1 matches at 8 bases. From germline, CDR1 is SGHRS and CDR2 YFSETQ. The V gene end was trimmed by 4 bases and the J gene end by 5 bases; junction bases not matched to a gene: 7. This CDR3 contains 14 residues. In nucleotides, the CDR3 is TGCGCCAGCAGCCCCGGGACAGGATTGGAGACCCAGTACTTC. Translation gives CASSPGTGLETQYF.

The chain employs TRBV20-1 and TRBJ2-3, with 7 bases lining up with TRBD2. The length of the CDR3 is 17 residues. The germline gives CDR1 DFQATT, CDR2 SNEGSKA (reference sequence). Trimming cost V 1 base and J 0 bases; bases outside gene matches: 10. The CDR3 here is CSARAPPGSGSTDTQYF. The CDR3 nucleotides are TGCAGTGCTAGAGCCCCTCCCGGTAGCGGGAGCACAGATACGCAGTATTTT.

The CDR3 region has the DNA TGCGCCAGCAGCTTGTTTCTAGCGGGGGACCCCACGAACACCGGGGAGCTGTTTTTT. The encoded protein is CASSLFLAGDPTNTGELFF. The rearrangement uses TRBV5-1 and TRBJ2-2; 10 bases map to TRBD2. Germline V CDR1 and CDR2: SGHRS, YFSETQ. Unmatched junction bases numbered 9, after V lost 1 base and J lost 0 bases. The CDR3 runs to 19 residues.

The chain recombines TRBV5-1 with TRBJ2-2, with no clear D. CDR1 and CDR2 (germline): SGHRS, YFSETQ. V was pared by 4 bases and J by 7 bases, with 14 bases between. The CDR3 has 14 amino acids. CDR3 DNA: TGCGCCAGCAGCCCCGGCTGGCTTGTCGGGGAGCTGTTTTTT. It is translated as CASSPGWLVGELFF.

The genes are TRBV20-1 and TRBJ1-3; D possibly corresponds to TRBD1 (6 bases). The CDR3 is made up of 14 amino acids. The germline V and J ends were trimmed by 0 bases and 5 bases, with 11 bases remaining between them. The germline CDR1 and CDR2 sequences are DFQATT and SNEGSKA (reference sequence). The CDR3 protein is CSAREGAVRNTIYF. Here the CDR3 DNA reads TGCAGTGCTAGAGAGGGGGCAGTACGAAACACCATATATTTT.

The chain carries TRBV3-1 and TRBJ2-5, with D possibly TRBD2 on 6 matching bases. The CDR3 spans 15 residues. The V end lost 4 bases, the J end lost 2 bases, and 14 bases lay between the germline ends. Germline CDR1 LGHDT, CDR2 YNNKEL (reference sequence). The DNA for the CDR3 is TGTGCCAGCAGCCGAGGCGGCGGGATACAAGAGACCCAGTACTTC. Residues: CASSRGGGIQETQYF.

This clonotype was picked up many times. V usage is TRBV7-9 and J usage is TRBJ1-1; TRBD1 is a possible D gene (5 bases). V was pared by 4 bases and J by 5 bases, with 17 bases between. The CDR3 is made up of 15 amino acids. Germline CDR1 reads SEHNR; CDR2 reads FQNEAQ (reference sequence). The CDR3 reads CASSSIDSIKTEAFF. DNA of the CDR3: TGTGCCAGCAGCTCCATAGACAGTATAAAAACTGAAGCTTTCTTT.

This chain uses TRBV7-9 with TRBJ1-1; D gene ambiguous. The V gene's germline CDR1 is SEHNR and CDR2 FQNEAQ (reference sequence). The V end lost 1 base, the J end lost 1 base, and 7 bases lay between the germline ends. This CDR3 spans 14 amino acids. The CDR3 DNA follows: TGTGCCAGCAGCTTAGGACGGGCGAACACTGAAGCTTTCTTT. Translation: CASSLGRANTEAFF.

The chain is built from TRBV6-2 or TRBV6-3 and TRBJ2-7, with D uncertain. This CDR3 region has 15 residues. Per the germline V gene, CDR1 is MNHEY and CDR2 is SVGEGT. Trimming removed 5 bases from V and 2 bases from J, with 16 bases in between. CDR3: CASSKRPDSPYEQYF. DNA of the CDR3: TGTGCCAGCAGTAAACGTCCAGATTCTCCCTACGAGCAGTACTTC.

This clonotype was counted many times. V gene TRBV25-1 combines with J gene TRBJ1-1; D unclear. The CDR3 sequence is 13 residues long. V dropped 6 bases and J dropped 4 bases, with 12 bases sitting between them. Germline lookup yields CDR1 MGHDK and CDR2 SYGVNS. This CDR3 is CASRLWEGTEAFF. The CDR3 DNA follows: TGTGCCAGCAGGCTTTGGGAGGGCACTGAAGCTTTCTTT.

This chain connects TRBV4-1 to TRBJ2-7; 8 bases align to TRBD1. The CDR3 totals 16 residues. Trimming at V came to 1 base and at J to 7 bases, leaving 12 bases not matched to a gene. Germline assignment: CDR1 MGHRA and CDR2 YSYEKL. The CDR3, as DNA: TGCGCCAGCAGCCAAGGATTAGGGACAGGCTCAGGGGAGCAGTACTTC. This sequence encodes CASSQGLGTGSGEQYF.

This clonotype was counted many times. The chain carries TRBV12-3 or TRBV12-4 and TRBJ2-2, with D unresolved. V lost 2 bases to trimming and J lost 3 bases, with 10 bases between them. The CDR3 has 15 amino acids. The CDR3 sequence is CASSLLGYHTGELFF. In DNA form, the CDR3 reads TGTGCCAGCAGTTTATTGGGGTATCACACCGGGGAGCTGTTTTTT.

The chain is built from TRBV12-3 or TRBV12-4 and TRBJ2-7, with 9 bases matching TRBD2. V lost 3 bases to trimming and J lost 0 bases; unmatched junction nucleotides: 6. This CDR3 has 16 amino acids. DNA of the CDR3: TGTGCCAGCAGTTTTCTGGGACTAGCAAGCTCCTACGAGCAGTACTTC. Protein: CASSFLGLASSYEQYF.

The V call is TRBV12-3 or TRBV12-4, the J call TRBJ2-1; D not resolved. The CDR3 loop spans 16 amino acids. Deletions cut 3 bases from V and 6 bases from J, with 18 bases between. The CDR3 DNA sequence: TGTGCCAGCAGTTTGAGAGAACTCTTCCCGCGCAATGAGCAGTTCTTC. This gives the protein CASSLRELFPRNEQFF.

This clonotype was counted at least ten times. The genes are TRBV28 and TRBJ2-1; 9 bases fit TRBD2. With 3 bases clipped from V and 7 bases from J, the junction kept 13 bases outside the gene matches. Germline assignment: CDR1 MDHEN and CDR2 SYDVKM. This CDR3 is 17 amino acids long. CDR3 region: CASSLGSGSLYRNEQFF. As DNA, the CDR3 is TGTGCCAGCAGTTTGGGTAGCGGGAGCCTTTACAGGAATGAGCAGTTCTTC.

This clonotype has at least ten counts. The chain uses TRBV5-1 and TRBJ2-2; D remains ambiguous. V was shortened by 5 bases and J by 7 bases, with 6 bases between the two germline ends. CDR3 size: 11 residues. Looked up from germline, CDR1 is SGHRS and CDR2 is YFSETQ. CDR3 sequence reads: CASRSGGELFF. CDR3 bases: TGCGCCAGCAGGAGTGGCGGGGAGCTGTTTTTT. Full variable domain (missing parts from reference TRBV5-1 and TRBJ2-2): KAGVTQTPRYLIKTRGQQVTLSCSPISGHRSVSWYQQTPGQGLQFLFEYFSETQRNKGNFPGRFSGRQFSNSRSEMNVSTLELGDSALYLCASRSGGELFFGEGSRLTVL.

In its sample, this clonotype was seen a few times. V is TRBV20-1 and J is TRBJ2-5; TRBD1 aligns across 9 bases. This CDR3 has 14 amino acids. Germline CDR1 DFQATT, CDR2 SNEGSKA (reference sequence). The V segment lost 3 bases and the J segment 2 bases; nucleotides outside the gene matches: 4. CDR3 sequence (DNA): TGCAGTGCTAGCGTACAGGGGGCGCAAGAGACCCAGTACTTC. This encodes CSASVQGAQETQYF.

The chain couples TRBV12-3 or TRBV12-4 to TRBJ1-5, with D tentatively TRBD1 (6 bases). The CDR3 length is 17 residues. The V gene lost 5 bases and the J gene lost 1 base, with 18 bases spanning the gap. The CDR3 bases are TGTGCCAGCAGTCAAAGACAGACAGGACGAAGCAATCAGCCCCAGCATTTT. It translates to CASSQRQTGRSNQPQHF.

There are a few counts of this clonotype. The J gene is TRBJ2-5, the V gene TRBV11-2; a weak D match, TRBD1 (6 bases). The CDR3 sequence is 15 residues long. Trimming left V 3 bases short and J 2 bases short, with 13 bases between. CDR1 SGHAT and CDR2 FQNNGV come from the germline V gene. CDR3: CASSFQQGLQETQYF. CDR3 DNA: TGTGCCAGCAGCTTTCAACAGGGTCTACAAGAGACCCAGTACTTC.

This clonotype was picked up a small number of times. The chain couples TRBV2 to TRBJ1-2, with 8 bases lining up with TRBD1. The CDR3 consists of 14 residues. CDR1 is SNHLY and CDR2 is FYNNEI in the germline V gene. Trimming cost V 7 bases and J 3 bases; bases outside gene matches: 7. The CDR3 DNA follows: TGTGCCAGCACCCGGACAGGGCCATACTATGGCTACACCTTC. Translation gives CASTRTGPYYGYTF.

This clonotype was detected a few times. J is TRBJ2-2 and V is TRBV29-1, with TRBD2 identical over 11 bases. Per germline, CDR1 SQVTM and CDR2 ANQGSEA. This CDR3 comprises 16 residues. V shed 4 bases and J 5 bases; nucleotides not matched to a gene: 9. The CDR3 region is CSVGRLAGGPTGELFF. CDR3 nucleotide sequence: TGCAGCGTTGGAAGATTAGCGGGAGGGCCAACCGGGGAGCTGTTTTTT.

This chain uses TRBV4-1 with TRBJ2-3, with TRBD2 matching over 15 bases. The CDR3 is 19 amino acids. Trimming removed 1 base from V and 3 bases from J; junction bases left unmatched: 8. Germline V gene data show CDR1 as MGHRA and CDR2 as YSYEKL. As DNA, the CDR3 is TGCGCCAGCAGCCAAGGGACTAGCGGGAGGGCCGGGTTTACAGATACGCAGTATTTT. Its protein is CASSQGTSGRAGFTDTQYF.

This chain joins TRBV4-1 and TRBJ2-7; D may be TRBD1 (5 bases). Germline V gives CDR1 MGHRA, CDR2 YSYEKL. V was shortened by 1 base and J by 7 bases, with 17 bases between the two germline ends. The CDR3 sequence is 15 residues long. CDR3 sequence: CASSQGAPGLGEQYF. The CDR3 DNA sequence: TGCGCCAGCAGCCAAGGGGCGCCAGGGTTAGGGGAGCAGTACTTC.

The rearrangement uses TRBV30 and TRBJ2-7, with TRBD2 matching 9 bases. V dropped 1 base and J dropped 3; count of bases not matched to a gene: 10. The CDR3 runs 16 residues. Germline CDR1 reads GTSNPN; CDR2 reads SVGIG (reference sequence). The CDR3 DNA reads as TGTGCCTGGAGTGACCCCTCTAGCGGGGCCCGCTACGAGCAGTACTTC. It codes for CAWSDPSSGARYEQYF.